The present entry profiles one T cell receptor beta chain with its context. This entry is derived from a study of blood T cell repertoires in COVID-19. On the study more broadly: PBMCs, B-cell-depleted T cells, or T cells were the source of the cDNA or gDNA that made up the material.

The CDR3 has 17 residues. V was clipped by 4 bases and J by 7 bases, with 20 bases between them. Germline CDR1 reads MGHRA; CDR2 reads YSYEKL. Original data processing: Scientists estimated how many nucleated cells there were by amplifying reference gene primers. Here immunoSEQ multiplex PCR was the method, and the copy in TCRdb shows in-frame clones only, minus some. V and J calls and clone size are as listed in that table; D and trimming were resolved from the DNA. The sample consists of around 190,000 clones, 75% to 85% of them appearing once. This sequence joins TRBV4-1 and TRBJ1-6; D is unresolved. The origin of this receptor is a human donor in a cohort sampled during active COVID-19. Material for sequencing was peripheral blood. DNA for the CDR3: TGCGCCAGCAGCCCTCCGTGGCGGAGCGGGGTCAATTCACCCCTCCACTTT. This translates into CASSPPWRSGVNSPLHF.